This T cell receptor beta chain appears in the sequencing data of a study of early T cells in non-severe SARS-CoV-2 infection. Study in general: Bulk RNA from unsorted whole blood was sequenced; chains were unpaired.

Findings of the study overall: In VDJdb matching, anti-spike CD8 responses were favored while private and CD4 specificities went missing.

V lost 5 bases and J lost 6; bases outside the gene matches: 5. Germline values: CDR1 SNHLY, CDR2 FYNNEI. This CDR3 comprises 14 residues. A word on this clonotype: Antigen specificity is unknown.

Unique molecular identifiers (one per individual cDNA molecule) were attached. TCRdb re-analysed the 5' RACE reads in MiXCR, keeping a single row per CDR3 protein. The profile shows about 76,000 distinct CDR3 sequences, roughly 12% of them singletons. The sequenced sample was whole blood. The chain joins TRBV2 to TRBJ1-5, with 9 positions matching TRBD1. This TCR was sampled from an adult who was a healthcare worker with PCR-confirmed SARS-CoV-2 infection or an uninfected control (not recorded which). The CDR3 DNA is TGTGCCAGCAGTTTGGGGACAGGGACTCAGCCCCAGCATTTT. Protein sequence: CASSLGTGTQPQHF.